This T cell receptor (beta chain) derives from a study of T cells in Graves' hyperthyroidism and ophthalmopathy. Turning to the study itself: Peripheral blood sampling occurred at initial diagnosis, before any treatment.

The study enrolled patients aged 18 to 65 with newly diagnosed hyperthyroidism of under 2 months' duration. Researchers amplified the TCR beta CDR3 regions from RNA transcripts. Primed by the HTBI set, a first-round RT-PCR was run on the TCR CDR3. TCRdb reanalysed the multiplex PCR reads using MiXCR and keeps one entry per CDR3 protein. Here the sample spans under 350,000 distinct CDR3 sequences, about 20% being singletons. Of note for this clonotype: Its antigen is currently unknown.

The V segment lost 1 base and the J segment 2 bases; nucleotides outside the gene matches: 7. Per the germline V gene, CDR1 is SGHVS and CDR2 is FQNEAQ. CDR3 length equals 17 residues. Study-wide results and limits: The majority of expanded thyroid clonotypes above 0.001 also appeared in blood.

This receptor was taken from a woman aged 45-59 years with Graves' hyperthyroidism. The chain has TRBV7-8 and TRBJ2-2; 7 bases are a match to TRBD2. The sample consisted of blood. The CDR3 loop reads CASSLEGGQKNTGELFF. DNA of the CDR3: TGTGCCAGCAGCTTAGAGGGAGGGCAAAAAAACACCGGGGAGCTGTTTTTT.